One and the same sample provided the 9 T cell receptor beta chains below, sequenced in a study of blood T cell repertoires in COVID-19. TCRdb's copy holds only in-frame clones and misses some; the assay was immunoSEQ multiplex PCR. This repertoire shows 55,000 to 65,000 clones, 87% found once; its top ten account for about 9.5%. Sequencing was performed on peripheral blood. These receptors were taken from a human donor with acute or convalescent COVID-19. The donor label of this sample is uncertain.

This clone was found a few times. The chain carries TRBV2 and TRBJ1-2, with 7 positions matching TRBD1. CDR1 and CDR2 from the germline V gene are SNHLY and FYNNEI. Trimming cost V 3 bases and J 0 bases; bases outside gene matches: 1. The CDR3 consists of 14 residues. The DNA of the CDR3 is TGTGCCAGCAGTGACGGGACAGCTAACTATGGCTACACCTTC. The encoded protein is CASSDGTANYGYTF. Filled out from reference TRBV2 and TRBJ1-2, the complete variable domain reads EPEVTQTPSHQVTQMGQEVILRCVPISNHLYFYWYRQILGQKVEFLVSFYNNEISEKSEIFDDQFSVERPDGSNFTLKIRSTKLEDSAMYFCASSDGTANYGYTFGSGTRLTVV.

Here the CDR3 DNA reads TGCAGTGCTAGTGGGCAGACCCAGTACTTC. This sequence encodes CSASGQTQYF. V is TRBV20-1 and J is TRBJ2-5; D call uncertain. V lost 3 bases, J lost 6 bases, and 5 bases lay in between. The CDR3 sequence is 10 residues long. Looked up from germline, CDR1 is DFQATT and CDR2 is SNEGSKA (reference sequence).

This clone was recorded only once. The rearrangement joins TRBV7-3 to TRBJ2-1; 8 nucleotides line up with TRBD2. The CDR3 length is 15 residues. CDR1 and CDR2 from the germline V gene are SGHTA and FQGTGA. Trimming at V came to 4 bases and at J to 5 bases, leaving 7 bases not matched to a gene. CDR3 region: CASSSVSGSNNEQFF. The CDR3 DNA follows: TGTGCCAGCAGCTCGGTAAGCGGGAGTAACAATGAGCAGTTCTTC.

This clone was seen more than once but under ten times. The chain is built from TRBV10-3 and TRBJ1-1; D call uncertain. Germline lookup yields CDR1 ENHRY and CDR2 SYGVKD. Deletions cut 0 bases from V and 2 bases from J, with 7 bases between. This CDR3 comprises 14 residues. This CDR3 reads CAISESGGNTEAFF. DNA for the CDR3: TGTGCCATCAGTGAGTCAGGCGGTAACACTGAAGCTTTCTTT.

The CDR3: CASSSTSGGLVSYNEQFF. Written as DNA, the CDR3 is TGCGCCAGCAGCTCGACTAGCGGGGGGCTCGTATCCTACAATGAGCAGTTCTTC. This rearrangement joins TRBV5-1 to TRBJ2-1, with TRBD2 matching 13 bases. V shed 3 bases and J 1 base; nucleotides not matched to a gene: 7. Germline loops: CDR1 SGHRS, CDR2 YFSETQ. The CDR3 is made up of 18 amino acids.

This chain connects TRBV6-5 to TRBJ1-2; TRBD1 is a possible D gene (6 bases). The CDR3 extends over 15 amino acids. The germline V gene encodes CDR1 MNHEY and CDR2 SVGAGI. Trimming left V 6 bases short and J 0 bases short, with 14 bases between. This CDR3 reads CASSAGTQANYGYTF. The DNA for the CDR3 is TGTGCCAGCAGCGCCGGGACACAAGCTAACTATGGCTACACCTTC.

V is TRBV24-1 and J is TRBJ2-1; 14 bases map to TRBD2. Per germline, CDR1 KGHDR and CDR2 SFDVKD. The CDR3 length is 16 residues. J was trimmed by 9 bases and V by 4 bases; bases with no gene match: 7. The CDR3 bases are TGTGCCACCAGTGACCCGGGGACTAGCGGGAGCATTGAGCAGTTCTTC. Protein product: CATSDPGTSGSIEQFF.

The table lists this clone with a count of one. The DNA of the CDR3 is TGTGCCAGCTCACTCTCACAGGGTAATATCGATGAGCAGTTCTTC. Protein sequence: CASSLSQGNIDEQFF. This chain connects TRBV18 to TRBJ2-1; possible D gene TRBD1, 6 bases. There are 15 residues in the CDR3. Germline loops: CDR1 KGHSH, CDR2 LQKENI. V lost 4 bases and J 8 bases, leaving 18 bases between the germline ends.

The chain couples TRBV10-2 to TRBJ1-2; 10 bases match TRBD1. After removal of 6 bases from V and 3 bases from J, the junction contained 7 bases not matched to a gene. CDR1 is WSHSY, CDR2 SAAADI, per germline. The CDR3 runs 15 residues. Here the CDR3 reads CASRSGTGVDYGYTF. As DNA, the CDR3 is TGCGCCAGCAGATCCGGGACAGGGGTTGACTATGGCTACACCTTC.